One sample yielded the 5 T cell receptor beta chains listed below, sequenced in a study of blood T cell repertoires in COVID-19. The method was immunoSEQ multiplex PCR; TCRdb's version includes in-frame clones alone and lacks a portion of them. The table lists some 45,000 clones, over 70% of them singletons. Sequencing used peripheral blood. These receptors all come from a man in his sixties or seventies with acute or convalescent COVID-19.

This chain uses TRBV6-4 with TRBJ1-1; 8 nucleotides align to TRBD1. The length of the CDR3 is 14 residues. The germline V gene encodes CDR1 MRHNA and CDR2 SNTAGT. With 6 bases clipped from V and 5 bases from J, the junction kept 8 bases outside the gene matches. DNA for the CDR3: TGTGCCAGCAGCAAAGGACAGGGAAGTACTGAAGCTTTCTTT. Translated: CASSKGQGSTEAFF.

The chain recombines TRBV6-5 with TRBJ2-7, with 7 nucleotides matching TRBD1. Germline values: CDR1 MNHEY, CDR2 SVGAGI. This CDR3 contains 12 residues. Trimming cost V 7 bases and J 7 bases; bases outside gene matches: 7. The CDR3 protein is CASKAQGLEQYF. CDR3 nucleotide sequence: TGTGCCAGCAAAGCACAGGGGCTGGAGCAGTACTTC.

V and J are TRBV15 and TRBJ1-1; 7 bases fit TRBD1. Losses at the gene ends were 5 bases for V and 0 bases for J; bases not matched to a gene: 6. The germline V gene has CDR1 LNHNV and CDR2 YYDKDF (reference sequence). The CDR3 has 15 amino acids. The CDR3 spells CATSAPGQLNTEAFF. Written as DNA, the CDR3 is TGTGCCACCAGCGCACCGGGACAGTTGAACACTGAAGCTTTCTTT.

The table lists this clone with a count of one. V gene TRBV7-8 combines with J gene TRBJ1-5, with a tentative D call TRBD1 (6 bases). Trimming stripped 1 base from V and 4 bases from J, with 17 bases between. This CDR3 is 17 amino acids long. The germline V gene encodes CDR1 SGHVS and CDR2 FQNEAQ. CDR3 region: CASSLGGGLRANQPQHF. The CDR3 nucleotides read TGTGCCAGCAGCTTAGGGGGGGGCTTGAGGGCTAATCAGCCCCAGCATTTT. Full variable domain (outside the CDR3, taken from reference TRBV7-8 and TRBJ1-5): GAGVSQSPRYKVAKRGQDVALRCDPISGHVSLFWYQQALGQGPEFLTYFQNEAQLDKSGLPSDRFFAERPEGSVSTLKIQRTQQEDSAVYLCASSLGGGLRANQPQHFGDGTRLSIL.

The chain joins TRBV18 to TRBJ2-1; no clear D. This CDR3 is 13 amino acids long. CDR1 KGHSH and CDR2 LQKENI come from the germline V gene. V was pared by 1 base and J by 9 bases, with 10 bases between. CDR3 region: CASSPLVVAEQFF. CDR3 DNA sequence: TGTGCCAGCTCACCACTGGTGGTAGCTGAGCAGTTCTTC. Looking up the rest from reference TRBV18 and TRBJ2-1 gives the full variable domain: NAGVMQNPRHLVRRRGQEARLRCSPMKGHSHVYWYRQLPEEGLKFMVYLQKENIIDESGMPKERFSAEFPKEGPSILRIQQVVRGDSAAYFCASSPLVVAEQFFGPGTRLTVL.